This T cell receptor beta chain comes out of a study of T cell responses to AZD1222 COVID-19 vaccine. Study-wide results and limits: Clonal diversity was possibly underestimated, and the donors were mostly white British, with more females. In the spike-specific TCR repertoire, nearly half reportedly target unmutated variant regions.

Measured with immunoSEQ multiplex PCR; TCRdb has only the in-frame clones, and not every one. This table has more than 95,000 clones, 88% appearing once. V gave up 2 bases and J gave up 7 bases, with 16 bases separating them. Germline CDR1 and CDR2: SGHRS and YFSETQ. This CDR3 region has 15 residues. Details on this clone: The antigen remains undetermined.

This receptor was taken from an adult in good health. J is TRBJ2-1 and V is TRBV5-1; TRBD1 might be the D (6 bases). The starting material was peripheral blood, obtained on day 0 of AZD1222 vaccination. The CDR3 region has the DNA TGCGCCAGCAGCTTATGGACAGCCCAGGGGAATGAGCAGTTCTTC. Translation gives CASSLWTAQGNEQFF.